A selection of T cell receptor beta chains follows, all from one sample in a study of shared clonotypes between healthy human individuals. The repertoire was sequenced with immunoSEQ multiplex PCR; TCRdb's copy has only in-frame clones and lacks some. Here the sample spans millions of clones, 90% to 95% being singletons. Material for sequencing was naive CD4+ T cells from PBMCs. The receptors derive from a man aged 18-30 years in good health. Some clones in this sample may be carry-over from other donors' samples. Each CDR3 is given with its conserved first and last residue. The D gene is left open where the match is weak. Not every row has a clone size; where given, it reads once, few, many or a size class.

>NA|TRBV28|NA|14|TRBJ1-1
TGTGCCAGCAGCTTCGGGGGGGGCCAGACTGAAGCTTTCTTT
CASSFGGGQTEAFF
>NA|TRBV5-1|NA|14|TRBJ2-5
TGCGCCAGCAGCTTTAGCTCGCCCCAAGAGACCCAGTACTTC
CASSFSSPQETQYF
>NA|TRBV6-5|TRBD2|14|TRBJ2-3
TGTGCCAGCAAGATAGCGGGAGGAACAGATACGCAGTATTTT
CASKIAGGTDTQYF
>NA|TRBV5-6|TRBD1|16|TRBJ2-3
TGTGCCAGCAGCCAACAGGGGGCATACTTCACAGATACGCAGTATTTT
CASSQQGAYFTDTQYF
>NA|TRBV5-1|TRBD1|15|TRBJ2-3
TGCGCCAGCAGCGCAGGGGGTTGGGGCACAGATACGCAGTATTTT
CASSAGGWGTDTQYF
>NA|TRBV18|TRBD2|17|TRBJ2-3
TGTGCCAGCTCACCAGCAGGTCGGGAGGGCCTCGCAGATACGCAGTATTTT
CASSPAGREGLADTQYF
>NA|TRBV6-1|TRBD1|15|TRBJ1-2
TGTGCCAGCAGTGAAGCCGGTGGACAGGCTAGAGGCTACACCTTC
CASSEAGGQARGYTF
>NA|TRBV28|TRBD1|18|TRBJ2-2
TGTGCCAGCAGTTCTGCACCACAGGGGACCGATAACACCGGGGAGCTGTTTTTT
CASSSAPQGTDNTGELFF
>NA|TRBV7-2|TRBD1|18|TRBJ2-2
TGTGCCAGCAGCTTAGGTCGCCCGGGACAGGGAAACACCGGGGAGCTGTTTTTT
CASSLGRPGQGNTGELFF
>NA|TRBV27|NA|15|TRBJ2-1
TGTGCCAGCAGTTCATTGGGGAGATCGGGCAATGAGCAGTTCTTC
CASSSLGRSGNEQFF
>NA|TRBV11-3|NA|13|TRBJ2-1
TGTGCCAGCAGCTTACGTGGTGGGGATGAGCAGTTCTTC
CASSLRGGDEQFF
>NA|TRBV12-5|TRBD1|14|TRBJ2-7
TGTGCTAGTGGTATCTGGACAGGATCCTACGAGCAGTACTTC
CASGIWTGSYEQYF
>NA|TRBV6-1|TRBD1|13|TRBJ1-2
TGTGCCAGCGAGACAGGGCCGGAAAGCGGCTACACCTTC
CASETGPESGYTF
>NA|TRBV5-1|NA|16|TRBJ1-1
TGCGCCAGCAGCTTAATAGGGACAAGTGGGAACACTGAAGCTTTCTTT
CASSLIGTSGNTEAFF
>NA|TRBV2|TRBD1|16|TRBJ2-6
TGTGCCAGCAGTACGCCAGGGGGCGGTGGGGCCAACGTCCTGACTTTC
CASSTPGGGGANVLTF
>NA|TRBV5-1|NA|16|TRBJ2-1
TGCGCCAGCAGCTCGGGGAATGGCGGGATAAGCAATGAGCAGTTCTTC
CASSSGNGGISNEQFF
>once|TRBV28|NA|17|TRBJ1-4
TGTGCCAGCAGCTCCCGGGGAGCTGTAGGCAGACGGGAAAAACTGTTTTTT
CASSSRGAVGRREKLFF
>NA|TRBV28|NA|14|TRBJ2-1
TGTGCCAGCAGTTCTCGCTCGGGGTACAATGAGCAGTTCTTC
CASSSRSGYNEQFF
>NA|TRBV6-1|TRBD2|15|TRBJ2-7
TGTGCCAGCAGTGAAGGAACAGCGGGAGCCTACGAGCAGTACTTC
CASSEGTAGAYEQYF
>NA|TRBV5-1|NA|14|TRBJ2-7
TGCGCCAGCAGCTTGGGGCAGGAAACCTACGAGCAGTACTTC
CASSLGQETYEQYF
>NA|TRBV25-1|NA|15|TRBJ2-1
TGTGCCAGCAGTGCCCCGGGCTCGAGGTCCGATGAGCAGTTCTTC
CASSAPGSRSDEQFF
>few|TRBV27|NA|13|TRBJ1-1
TGTGCCAGCAGTTTTCTGAGAAACACTGAAGCTTTCTTT
CASSFLRNTEAFF
>NA|TRBV4-3|NA|14|TRBJ1-1
TGCGCCAGCAGCCAAGACACCCTAGGGGTTGAAGCTTTCTTT
CASSQDTLGVEAFF
>NA|TRBV10-3|TRBD1|12|TRBJ2-7
TGTGCCATCCGACAGGGGGCGAACGAGCAGTACTTC
CAIRQGANEQYF
>NA|TRBV6-5|NA|16|TRBJ2-6
TGTGCCAGCAGTTACTCGTGGGGGTCTGGGGCCAACGTCCTGACTTTC
CASSYSWGSGANVLTF
>NA|TRBV10-3|TRBD1|14|TRBJ1-6
TGTGCCATCAGTGAGTACAGGGGTGATTCACCCCTCCACTTT
CAISEYRGDSPLHF
>NA|TRBV7-2|NA|19|TRBJ2-7
TGTGCCAGCAGCTTGGGGATCAGGGGCGCTAAGAAGGGCTCCTACGAGCAGTACTTC
CASSLGIRGAKKGSYEQYF
>once|TRBV7-6|NA|14|TRBJ1-1
TGTGCCAGCAGCTTAGGGCAGCAGAACACTGAAGCTTTCTTT
CASSLGQQNTEAFF
>NA|TRBV2|NA|16|TRBJ1-2
TGTGCCAGCAGTGAGGAGGGTTGGTCGGCTAACTATGGCTACACCTTC
CASSEEGWSANYGYTF
>NA|TRBV4-1|NA|15|TRBJ1-5
TGCGCCAGCAGCGACGGGGGCGGGGGCAATCAGCCCCAGCATTTT
CASSDGGGGNQPQHF
>NA|TRBV11-2|NA|13|TRBJ2-3
TGTGCCAGCAGCCTCGGGACAACAGATACGCAGTATTTT
CASSLGTTDTQYF
>NA|TRBV4-3|NA|14|TRBJ1-1
TGCGCCAGCAGCCAAGAGATTGGGGGCACTGAAGCTTTCTTT
CASSQEIGGTEAFF
>NA|TRBV7-2|TRBD1|14|TRBJ2-5
TGTGCCAGCAGGTGGGACAGGGGACAAGAGACCCAGTACTTC
CASRWDRGQETQYF
>NA|TRBV7-9|NA|13|TRBJ1-1
TGTGCCAGTTATGGTTTGGCAGCCACTGAAGCTTTCTTT
CASYGLAATEAFF
>NA|TRBV18|NA|14|TRBJ2-2
TGTGCCAGCTCACCGGGGCAGAGATCCGGGGAGCTGTTTTTT
CASSPGQRSGELFF
>NA|TRBV5-8|TRBD2|14|TRBJ2-1
TGTGCCAGCACCTTGAGGACTAGAGACAATGAGCAGTTCTTC
CASTLRTRDNEQFF
>NA|TRBV28|TRBD1|12|TRBJ1-4
TGTGCCAGCAGAATACAGGGGGAAAAACTGTTTTTT
CASRIQGEKLFF
>NA|TRBV27|TRBD1|14|TRBJ2-7
TGTGCCAGCAGACGGACAGGGCCTTCCTACGAGCAGTACTTC
CASRRTGPSYEQYF
>once|TRBV21-1|NA|13|TRBJ1-1
TGTGCCAGCAGCAAACGAAGAAGGGACGAAGCTTTCTTT
CASSKRRRDEAFF
>NA|TRBV4-2|NA|16|TRBJ2-3
TGTGCCAGCAGCCAGCCAACGGGGTACCGCACAGATACGCAGTATTTT
CASSQPTGYRTDTQYF
>NA|TRBV4-2|TRBD2|18|TRBJ2-7
TGTGCCAGCAGCCAAGAATTAGGGCTAGCGGGGCGCTCCTACGAGCAGTACTTC
CASSQELGLAGRSYEQYF
>NA|TRBV30|NA|17|TRBJ1-4
TGTGCCTGGAGTGTTAGTAGGACGGATGCAACTAATGAAAAACTGTTTTTT
CAWSVSRTDATNEKLFF
>NA|TRBV7-3|NA|13|TRBJ2-1
TGTGCCAGCAGCTTTGTAGCGGAGAATGAGCAGTTCTTC
CASSFVAENEQFF
>NA|TRBV10-3|NA|11|TRBJ2-5
TGTGCCATCAGTGAGAGCGCGACCCAGTACTTC
CAISESATQYF
>once|TRBV18|TRBD1|16|TRBJ1-2
TGTGCCAGCTCACCGAGCAGAACAGGGGACATCTATGGCTACACCTTC
CASSPSRTGDIYGYTF
>once|TRBV15|NA|17|TRBJ2-3
TGTGCCACCAAGTTAGGGGGGGCGATATGGCGCACAGATACGCAGTATTTT
CATKLGGAIWRTDTQYF